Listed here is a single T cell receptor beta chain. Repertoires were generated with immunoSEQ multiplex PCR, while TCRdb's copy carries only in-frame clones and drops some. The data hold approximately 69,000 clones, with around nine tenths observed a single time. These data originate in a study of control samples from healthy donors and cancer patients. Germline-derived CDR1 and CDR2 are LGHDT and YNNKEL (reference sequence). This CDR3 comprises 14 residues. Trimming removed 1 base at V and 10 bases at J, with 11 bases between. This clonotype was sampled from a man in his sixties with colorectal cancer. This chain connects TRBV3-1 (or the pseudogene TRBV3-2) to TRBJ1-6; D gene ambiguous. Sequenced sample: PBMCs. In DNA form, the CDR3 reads TGTGCCAGCAGCCAAGGAGGCTTTGGGTCACCCCTCCACTTT. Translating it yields CASSQGGFGSPLHF.